Below, 23 T cell receptor beta chains from the same sample are listed, as sequenced in a study of OX40 agonist ivuxolimab in advanced cancers. The assay was immunoSEQ multiplex PCR, and TCRdb's table has in-frame clones only and misses some. This table has around 100,000 clones, approximately 90% appearing once. The starting material was CD4+ or CD8+ T cells sorted from blood, obtained in a trial of the OX40 agonist ivuxolimab. Receptors were obtained from an adult with an advanced solid tumor such as melanoma, head and neck, liver or kidney cancer.

The chain carries TRBV4-1 and TRBJ2-1; a possible D gene is TRBD2 (5 bases). This CDR3 is 16 amino acids long. The germline gives CDR1 MGHRA, CDR2 YSYEKL. With 3 bases removed from V and 6 bases from J, the gap between germline ends came to 18 bases. The DNA of the CDR3 is TGCGCCAGCAGCCAGGACCCTAGCTTTTCAGGCAATGAGCAGTTCTTC. It specifies CASSQDPSFSGNEQFF.

A few counts support this clone. The V and J genes are TRBV5-8 and TRBJ1-5; D might be TRBD1 (6 bases). Germline V CDR1 and CDR2: SGHTS, YDEGEE. This CDR3 has 17 amino acids. The V and J ends lost 0 bases and 1 base respectively, with 14 bases between them. The CDR3 DNA is TGTGCCAGCAGCTTGGACATTGGACAGCGGAGCAATCAGCCCCAGCATTTT. The encoded protein is CASSLDIGQRSNQPQHF.

V usage is TRBV28 and J usage is TRBJ1-2, with D unresolved. The CDR3 length is 16 residues. V shed 3 bases and J shed 7 bases, with 21 bases lying between them. Germline-derived CDR1 and CDR2 are MDHEN and SYDVKM. The CDR3 region is CASSLGLGRSRGGYTF. CDR3 nucleotide sequence: TGTGCCAGCAGTTTGGGGTTAGGCCGATCTCGCGGTGGCTACACCTTC.

The chain recombines TRBV19 with TRBJ2-6; tentative D call: TRBD2 (5 bases). V dropped 4 bases and J dropped 2 bases, with 21 bases sitting between them. Germline loops: CDR1 LNHDA, CDR2 SQIVND (reference sequence). The CDR3 has 19 residues. CDR3: CASSSQTGRGGTGANVLTF. CDR3 nucleotides: TGTGCCAGTAGTAGTCAGACGGGTCGGGGTGGCACTGGGGCCAACGTCCTGACTTTC.

V and J are TRBV5-1 and TRBJ2-5; D unclear. Trimming removed 2 bases from V and 5 bases from J, with 10 bases in between. Germline CDR1 SGHRS, CDR2 YFSETQ. The CDR3 has 13 amino acids. The CDR3 nucleotides read TGCGCCAGCAGCTTTGGGATAGGGGAGACCCAGTACTTC. The encoded protein is CASSFGIGETQYF.

V usage is TRBV19 and J usage is TRBJ2-7, with 7 positions matching TRBD1. CDR3 length equals 13 residues. CDR1 is LNHDA and CDR2 is SQIVND in the germline V gene (reference sequence). The trim removed 5 bases at V and 6 bases at J, leaving 7 bases unmatched. The CDR3 spells CASSPGTVREQYF. CDR3 DNA sequence: TGTGCCAGTAGTCCCGGGACAGTGCGCGAGCAGTACTTC. Supplemented by reference TRBV19 and TRBJ2-7, the full variable domain reads DGGITQSPKYLFRKEGQNVTLSCEQNLNHDAMYWYRQDPGQGLRLIYYSQIVNDFQKGDIAEGYSVSREKKESFPLTVTSAQKNPTAFYLCASSPGTVREQYFGPGTRLTVT.

This clone was counted a few times. In nucleotides, the CDR3 is TGTGCCAGCAGTCGGGGGTACGAGCAGTACTTC. This translates into CASSRGYEQYF. The J gene is TRBJ2-7, the V gene TRBV28; tentatively, D is TRBD2 (6 bases). Germline CDR1 is MDHEN and CDR2 is SYDVKM. This CDR3 spans 11 amino acids. The ends were cut back, 5 bases at V and 4 bases at J, with 6 bases in the middle.

CDR3 DNA: TGTGCCAGCAGCTTAAAGAGAGTACCTAACTACAATGAGCAGTTCTTC. Translated, it gives CASSLKRVPNYNEQFF. The gene calls are TRBV7-8 and TRBJ2-1; D remains unclear. Germline loops: CDR1 SGHVS, CDR2 FQNEAQ. The CDR3 has 16 amino acids. V shed 2 bases and J shed 3 bases, with 14 bases lying between them.

This rearrangement joins TRBV10-3 to TRBJ2-5; 9 positions agree with TRBD2. The CDR3 loop spans 15 amino acids. Trimming at V came to 2 bases and at J to 4 bases, leaving 5 bases not matched to a gene. Per the germline V gene, CDR1 is ENHRY and CDR2 is SYGVKD. The CDR3 nucleotides read TGTGCCATCAGTGAGGGTAGCGGGAGCGTAGAGACCCAGTACTTC. Amino acids: CAISEGSGSVETQYF.

Here the CDR3 reads CASSYSGQGASKGYTF. The CDR3 region has the DNA TGTGCCAGCAGTTACTCTGGGCAAGGCGCGTCGAAGGGCTACACCTTC. This chain uses TRBV6-6 with TRBJ1-2; no reliable D call. Trimming pared 0 bases from V and 8 bases from J, leaving 19 bases between. Germline V gene sequence: CDR1 MNHNY, CDR2 SVGAGI (reference sequence). This CDR3 has 16 residues.

The chain couples TRBV28 to TRBJ1-1, with 7 bases matching TRBD1. V dropped 4 bases and J dropped 4; count of bases not matched to a gene: 9. The CDR3 is 15 residues long. Germline V lookup: CDR1 MDHEN, CDR2 SYDVKM. This CDR3 is CASSYQQGGSTEAFF. CDR3 nucleotides: TGTGCCAGCAGTTACCAGCAGGGGGGCTCCACTGAAGCTTTCTTT.

The V gene is TRBV27, the J gene TRBJ2-3; 11 bases map to TRBD2. Losses at the gene ends were 5 bases for V and 1 base for J; bases not matched to a gene: 5. This CDR3 contains 16 residues. Germline V CDR1 and CDR2: MNHEY, SMNVEV (reference sequence). The CDR3 region has the DNA TGTGCCAGCAGTCCCAAGGGACTAGCGGGCACAGATACGCAGTATTTT. It specifies CASSPKGLAGTDTQYF.

V is TRBV28 and J is TRBJ1-1; TRBD1 agrees at 7 bases. Trimming at V came to 0 bases and at J to 3 bases, leaving 4 bases not matched to a gene. The CDR3 has 15 residues. Germline V CDR1 and CDR2: MDHEN, SYDVKM. The CDR3 DNA is TGTGCCAGCAGTTTATGGACAGGGAGGCACACTGAAGCTTTCTTT. The encoded protein is CASSLWTGRHTEAFF.

This clone was seen only a few times. The CDR3 nucleotides read TGCGCCAGCAGCCCAGGACAGACCACAACTAATGAAAAACTGTTTTTT. Encoded protein: CASSPGQTTTNEKLFF. The chain combines TRBV5-1 with TRBJ1-4; perhaps TRBD1 as D (6 bases). The CDR3 spans 16 residues. CDR1 is SGHRS, CDR2 YFSETQ, per germline. The V gene lost 4 bases and the J gene lost 0 bases, with 13 bases spanning the gap.

In this sample, this clone turned up a few times. CDR3 in DNA: TGCAGCGTTGAAGGAGGGGGCGGCAATCAGCCCCAGCATTTT. It is translated as CSVEGGGGNQPQHF. The V and J genes are TRBV29-1 and TRBJ1-5, with 7 bases identical to TRBD1. The trim removed 1 base at V and 2 bases at J, leaving 2 bases unmatched. The germline gives CDR1 SQVTM, CDR2 ANQGSEA. The CDR3 spans 14 residues.

V usage is TRBV28 and J usage is TRBJ2-3; tentative D call: TRBD1 (5 bases). From germline, CDR1 is MDHEN and CDR2 SYDVKM. V lost 4 bases and J 6 bases, leaving 17 bases between the germline ends. The CDR3 has 15 amino acids. In DNA, the CDR3 is TGTGCCAGCAGTTCACAGGTCAAACTTCTCGATACGCAGTATTTT. Translation: CASSSQVKLLDTQYF.

The chain has TRBV6-1 and TRBJ2-7, with D perhaps matching TRBD2 (6 bases). CDR3 size: 13 residues. Germline CDR1 is MNHNS and CDR2 is SASEGT. The V gene lost 4 bases and the J gene lost 0 bases, with 7 bases spanning the gap. DNA for the CDR3: TGTGCCAGCAGTGTGGAGGGCTCCTACGAGCAGTACTTC. Its protein is CASSVEGSYEQYF.

The V and J genes are TRBV6-1 and TRBJ1-5, with 7 bases identical to TRBD1. Germline assignment: CDR1 MNHNS and CDR2 SASEGT. Trimming took 4 bases from V and 2 from J; bases not matched to a gene: 17. The CDR3 totals 19 residues. CDR3 sequence: CASSGVPGQIQRGNQPQHF. The CDR3 DNA reads TGTGCCAGCAGTGGAGTACCGGGACAGATCCAAAGGGGCAATCAGCCCCAGCATTTT.

This chain connects TRBV5-1 to TRBJ2-5, with D perhaps TRBD2 (5 bases). This CDR3 is built from 12 residues. Germline CDR1 reads SGHRS; CDR2 reads YFSETQ. V gave up 0 bases and J gave up 5 bases, with 5 bases separating them. DNA for the CDR3: TGCGCCAGCAGCTTGGCGGGGGAGACCCAGTACTTC. Translation gives CASSLAGETQYF.

The gene calls are TRBV9 and TRBJ2-4, with 8 bases matching TRBD1. V trimming: 4 bases; J trimming: 9 bases; junction bases outside the gene matches: 3. This CDR3 is built from 12 residues. CDR1 and CDR2 (germline): SGDLS, YYNGEE. The CDR3 region has the DNA TGTGCCAGCAGCCCAACAGGGGGCATTCAGTACTTC. This sequence encodes CASSPTGGIQYF.

The chain carries TRBV10-3 and TRBJ2-2, with 7 bases aligning to TRBD2. CDR1 and CDR2 (germline): ENHRY, SYGVKD. The CDR3 has 14 amino acids. V was clipped by 6 bases and J by 0 bases; unmatched bases: 1. CDR3 coding DNA: TGTGCCATCAGAGCGGGGTCGAACACCGGGGAGCTGTTTTTT. It encodes CAIRAGSNTGELFF.

The CDR3 protein is CASSQGQGANTIYF. The CDR3 nucleotides are TGCGCCAGCAGTCAGGGACAGGGTGCAAACACCATATATTTT. The V and J genes are TRBV23-1 and TRBJ1-3, with 9 positions matching TRBD1. TRBV23-1 is labeled an ORF, and its function is uncertain. The CDR3 has 14 amino acids. Germline trimming cut 3 bases from V and 6 bases from J; bases unmatched to any gene: 3.

The chain carries TRBV19 and TRBJ1-3; D gene unclear. The V and J ends lost 7 bases and 1 base respectively, with 11 bases between them. The germline CDR1 and CDR2 sequences are LNHDA and SQIVND (reference sequence). CDR3 length: 14 residues. The CDR3 DNA follows: TGTGCCAGTACCCCGCTAGGGTCTGGAAACACCATATATTTT. This sequence encodes CASTPLGSGNTIYF.